This T cell receptor (beta chain) was recorded in a study of CD8 T cells in Susac syndrome. The CDR3 loop spans 15 amino acids. With 6 bases clipped from V and 7 bases from J, the junction kept 5 bases outside the gene matches. The RNA, about 0.5 to 1 ug, was put through reverse transcription using random hexamers. The CDR3 of TCR beta was amplified by immunoSEQ multiplex PCR across 54 Vbeta and 13 Jbeta. One entry per CDR3 protein results from TCRdb running MiXCR on the immunoSEQ multiplex PCR reads. The table records hundreds of thousands of distinct CDR3 sequences, roughly 96% of them present only once. The T cells that were sequenced for TCR beta were CD8+ and CD4+ cells from blood. Included as multiple sclerosis controls were treatment-naive patients who had stable or active relapsing-remitting disease. TEMRA cells were FACS-enriched, and CD8+ and CD4+ T cells were isolated negatively.

The receptor's source is a human donor with multiple sclerosis. Sequenced: CD4+ T cells from PBMCs. The chain links TRBV12-3 or TRBV12-4 to TRBJ2-1; 14 nucleotides match TRBD2. As DNA, the CDR3 is TGTGCCAGCAGAGGGACTAGCGGGAGCAGGAATGAGCAGTTCTTC. It translates to CASRGTSGSRNEQFF.